Below, 4 T cell receptor beta chains from the same sample are listed, as sequenced in a study of T cell therapy after organ transplantation. Sequencing used immunoSEQ multiplex PCR; TCRdb keeps in-frame clones, though not all of them. Of about 20,000 clones listed, 84% are singletons. Regarding time point: 20-29 weeks after completion of therapy. The antigens for these receptors are not known. Sequencing used CD8+ T cells from blood, obtained after autologous CMV-specific T cell therapy. Receptors originate from a human patient who had received a solid organ transplant and had CMV disease. Some of the T cells may derive from the graft donor.

The rearrangement links TRBV18 to TRBJ2-7; 9 bases map to TRBD1. CDR3 length equals 16 residues. The germline V gene encodes CDR1 KGHSH and CDR2 LQKENI. The V segment lost 4 bases and the J segment 5 bases; nucleotides outside the gene matches: 12. The CDR3 here is CASSLIRDRVHHEQYF. DNA of the CDR3: TGTGCCAGCTCACTTATTAGGGACAGGGTTCACCACGAGCAGTACTTC.

V and J are TRBV15 and TRBJ1-2; D perhaps matches TRBD1 (6 bases). V lost 4 bases, J lost 4 bases, and 16 bases lay in between. The germline gives CDR1 LNHNV, CDR2 YYDKDF (reference sequence). This CDR3 is 15 amino acids long. This CDR3 is CATSTRRQDGYGYTF. In DNA, the CDR3 is TGTGCCACCAGCACCCGAAGACAGGACGGCTATGGCTACACCTTC.

Only a few counts were recorded for this clone. This rearrangement joins TRBV6-5 to TRBJ1-3; no reliable D call. The CDR3 runs 13 residues. CDR1 and CDR2 from the germline V gene are MNHEY and SVGAGI. The V and J ends lost 5 bases and 5 bases respectively, with 10 bases between them. The CDR3 region has the DNA TGTGCCAGCAGTCCGGGAGCTAGAAACACCATATATTTT. This translates into CASSPGARNTIYF.

The V call is TRBV7-6, the J call TRBJ1-1; D is possibly TRBD1 (5 bases). The CDR3 spans 12 residues. V lost 8 bases and J 1 base, leaving 8 bases between the germline ends. Germline-derived CDR1 and CDR2 are SGHVS and FNYEAQ. Written as DNA, the CDR3 is TGTGCCAGCGGGGGGGGGAACACTGAAGCTTTCTTT. Its translation is CASGGGNTEAFF.